This TCR beta chain came from a study of T-cell reconstitution after alpha-beta-depleted transplantation in children. This clonotype has a count of ten or more. Its antigen is unidentified. TCRbeta library preparation incorporated unique molecular identifiers. TCRdb fed the PCR reads into MiXCR, producing one record per CDR3 protein. Among hundreds of thousands of distinct CDR3 sequences, approximately 13% were seen once, and the ten largest hold around 2.2%. The CDR3 runs 17 residues. Unmatched junction bases numbered 5, after V lost 1 base and J lost 3 bases. Germline V CDR1 and CDR2: LGHDT, YNNKEL (reference sequence). Overall study findings and caveats: Reportedly, roughly two months post-transplant, alpha-beta T cells arose from several hundred expanded graft clones. For some patients, TCRbeta diversity was high at day 60 because of recipient T cells and thymic progenitors that survived. T-cell counts and diversity were attributed mostly to newly produced T cells one year after transplant.

The starting material was PBMCs, mostly from graft donor cells, obtained 360 days after TCRalphabeta/CD19-depleted stem cell transplant. This sequence joins TRBV3-1 and TRBJ2-1; TRBD2 matches at 11 bases. The source is a male patient younger than 18 who had a stem cell transplant for acute myeloid leukemia, so the T cells may come from the graft donor. CDR3: CASSQGRTSGLYNEQFF. The DNA of the CDR3 is TGTGCCAGCAGCCAAGGGAGGACTAGCGGGCTCTACAATGAGCAGTTCTTC.